These T cell receptor beta chains were read from a single sample in a study of cytomegalovirus exposure and HLA in healthy donors. Data came from immunoSEQ multiplex PCR; TCRdb stores just in-frame clones and leaves some out. The data show approximately 110,000 clones, more than 9.5% seen once. The sample consisted of PBMCs. The receptors stem from a man aged 35 to 55 in good health and CMV-seropositive. The CDR3 runs from the conserved cysteine through the conserved F or W. Fields, in order: D gene, V gene, J gene, clone size, CDR3 DNA, CDR3 protein. The D gene is left open where the match is weak. Where a row states a size, it is once, few, many or the class of an expanded clone; other rows omit it.

TRBD2	TRBV7-9	TRBJ2-5	few	TGTGCCAGCAGCCACGGGTCCACTAGCGGGCAAGAGACCCAGTACTTC	CASSHGSTSGQETQYF
.	TRBV5-1	TRBJ2-7	.	TGCGCCAGCAGCTTTCGAACAGGGAAACTTTACGAGCAGTACTTC	CASSFRTGKLYEQYF
.	TRBV29-1	TRBJ2-2	few	TGCAGCGTTGTAGGCAGGGGGAACACCGGGGAGCTGTTTTTT	CSVVGRGNTGELFF
TRBD1	TRBV4-2	TRBJ1-1	.	TGTGCCAGCAACCTAGGGACAGGCTACATGAACACTGAAGCTTTCTTT	CASNLGTGYMNTEAFF
TRBD1	TRBV16	TRBJ1-5	once	TGTGCCAGCAGCCTTTCGGGACAGGGGACCAATCAGCCCCAGCATTTT	CASSLSGQGTNQPQHF
TRBD1	TRBV6-5	TRBJ2-5	few	TGTGCCAGCAGTTTAAACAGGGGGTACATCGAGACCCAGTACTTC	CASSLNRGYIETQYF
TRBD1	TRBV29-1	TRBJ1-1	.	TGCAGCACCGCGGGACAGCCGAACACTGAAGCTTTCTTT	CSTAGQPNTEAFF
.	TRBV6-5	TRBJ2-7	few	TGTGCCAGCAGTTACTCGAGGGAGTTCTACGAGCAGTACTTC	CASSYSREFYEQYF
.	TRBV9	TRBJ1-2	.	TGTGCCAGCAGCGTAGAAGAGGCAGCCAGGGGCTATGGCTACACCTTC	CASSVEEAARGYGYTF
.	TRBV5-1	TRBJ2-2	.	TGCGCCAGCAGCCAGGGTACGCACTACACCGGGGAGCTGTTTTTT	CASSQGTHYTGELFF
.	TRBV6-1	TRBJ2-5	few	TGTGCCAGCAGCCCCGCCCGGGAAGAGACCCAGTACTTC	CASSPAREETQYF
TRBD1	TRBV11-2	TRBJ1-2	few	TGTGCCAGCAGCCCGGGACAGGACTATGGCTACACCTTC	CASSPGQDYGYTF
TRBD1	TRBV30	TRBJ1-1	.	TGTGCCTGGAGTGTACAGGGGAAAGCTTTCTTT	CAWSVQGKAFF
.	TRBV13	TRBJ2-5	few	TGTGCCAGCAGCCCCGGACAGCAAGAGACCCAGTACTTC	CASSPGQQETQYF
TRBD2	TRBV18	TRBJ2-7	.	TGTGCCAGCTCACAATCTGTCGGGACTAGCGGAATATGGGACTACGAGCAGTACTTC	CASSQSVGTSGIWDYEQYF
.	TRBV28	TRBJ1-2	few	TGTGCCAGCAGTCCCCCGGGGAGGGGGAAGGCTAACTATGGCTACACCTTC	CASSPPGRGKANYGYTF
TRBD1	TRBV5-4	TRBJ1-5	.	TGTGCCAGCAGCGCCGGGACAGGCAGCAATCAGCCCCAGCATTTT	CASSAGTGSNQPQHF